A selection of T cell receptor beta chains follows, all from one sample in a study of cytotoxic CD8 clonotypes in ibrutinib-treated CLL. TCRdb's copy holds only in-frame clones and misses some; the assay was immunoSEQ multiplex PCR. The data show almost 85,000 clones, 70% to 90% seen once. The sequences come from PBMCs, collected before ibrutinib treatment. All receptors derive from a human donor with chronic lymphocytic leukemia. Each CDR3 is given without its conserved first and last residue.

TRBJ1-2	TRBV18	ASSPENNANYGYT
TRBJ2-1	TRBV6-1	ASSGGLADSYNEQF
TRBJ2-7	TRBV4-2	ASSQDRKGVVYEQY
TRBJ1-2	TRBV7-2	ASSRDGRNNYGYT
TRBJ2-7	TRBV5-1	ASTSSSIASYEQY
TRBJ1-5	TRBV6-1	ASTPSGDRQPQH
TRBJ1-5	TRBV15	ATSRGEGGRPSNQPQH
TRBJ2-7	TRBV29-1	SAEGLAGDYEQY
TRBJ2-7	TRBV9	ASSVGGFYEQY
TRBJ2-1	TRBV14	ASSQREIYNEQF
TRBJ2-7	TRBV10-3	AISDGGGSAYEQY
TRBJ1-5	TRBV6-1	ASNTGENQPQH
TRBJ2-2	TRBV7-9	ASSLAGAELF
TRBJ1-2	TRBV6-6	ASSYSMGSNYGYT
TRBJ2-1	TRBV2	ASREASGSLYNEQF
TRBJ2-3	TRBV10-1	ASSESPSLAGGTDTQY
TRBJ2-5	TRBV5-1	ASSDLGQSGETQY
TRBJ1-2	TRBV7-2	ASSLTGSYNYGYT
TRBJ2-1	TRBV21-1	ASSKAGTGFPSYNEQF
TRBJ2-5	TRBV7-2	ASSLGGIRETQY
TRBJ1-5	TRBV27	ASRLTGPGGNQPQH
TRBJ2-5	TRBV10-3	AISDLWRKETQY
TRBJ2-7	TRBV9	ASSARLAGGYEQY
TRBJ1-4	TRBV28	ASTSRPPGQARKLF
TRBJ2-1	TRBV4-2	ASSQAGLYNEQF
TRBJ2-3	TRBV4-1	ASSWTSGTTSSTDTQY
TRBJ2-7	TRBV6-5	ASSYGGRGYEQY
TRBJ1-1	TRBV5-1	ASSLVGQGAANTEAF
TRBJ2-3	TRBV7-9	ASSTYRDTQY
TRBJ1-2	TRBV19	ASRPTIDYGYT
TRBJ2-7	TRBV5-5	ASSVDPQGAEQY
TRBJ2-1	TRBV7-3	ASSPTPGTSGYNEQF
TRBJ1-1	TRBV9	ASSPGWDGTEAF
TRBJ1-2	TRBV6-5	ASRRTGADGYT
TRBJ1-2	TRBV19	ASTQNYGYT
TRBJ2-5	TRBV30	AWSVVAQETQY
TRBJ2-7	TRBV28	ASNRGNEQY
TRBJ2-1	TRBV5-1	ASGVGGSSYNEQF
TRBJ2-7	TRBV7-9	ASSHQPWGSRPYEQY
TRBJ1-3	TRBV18	ASSPPGNTIY
TRBJ2-2	TRBV6-4	ASSDSGAGELF
TRBJ2-7	TRBV5-1	ASSLAYEQY
TRBJ1-1	TRBV6-9	ASSYCSPAEMNTEAF
TRBJ2-2	TRBV5-1	ASSLQPGQEFPGGRGIGELF
TRBJ1-1	TRBV18	ASSPSGGTEAF
TRBJ2-7	TRBV11-2	ASSLGVQYEQY
TRBJ1-5	TRBV7-2	ASSLGGQGFQPQH